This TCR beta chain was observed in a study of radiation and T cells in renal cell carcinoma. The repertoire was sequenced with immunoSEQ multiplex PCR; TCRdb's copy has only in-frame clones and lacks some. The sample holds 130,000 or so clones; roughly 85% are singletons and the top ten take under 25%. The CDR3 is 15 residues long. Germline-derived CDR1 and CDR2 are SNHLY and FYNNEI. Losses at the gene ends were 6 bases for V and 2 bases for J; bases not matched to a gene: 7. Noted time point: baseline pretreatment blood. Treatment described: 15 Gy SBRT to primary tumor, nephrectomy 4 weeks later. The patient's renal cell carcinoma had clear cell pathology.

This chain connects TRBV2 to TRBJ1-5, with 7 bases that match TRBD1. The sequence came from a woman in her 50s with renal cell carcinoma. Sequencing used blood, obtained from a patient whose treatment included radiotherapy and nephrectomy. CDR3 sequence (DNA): TGTGCCAGCAGCTTCCTTGGACAGGGCAATCAGCCCCAGCATTTT. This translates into CASSFLGQGNQPQHF.